This is a list of T cell receptor beta chains from one sample in a study of CD4 T cells in relation to SARS-CoV-2 and coronaviruses. Generated by immunoSEQ multiplex PCR, the TCRdb table keeps only in-frame clones and is missing some. The table has 30,000 or so clones, around three quarters seen once. No antigen has been identified for these receptors. The sequencing input was CD4+ T cells from PBMCs, cultured in vitro. These receptors came from a human donor in good health. Both conserved end residues are part of each CDR3. D genes are given only for firm matches. For some rows the clone size is stated as once, few or many, or as a class when expanded; others skip it.

clone_size j_call v_call d_call cdr3_aa cdr3_nt
. TRBJ1-2 TRBV7-2 . CASSIRAADRTIGYTF TGTGCCAGCAGCATACGGGCGGCGGACAGAACTATTGGCTACACCTTC
. TRBJ2-1 TRBV18 . CASSPLRSASYNEQFF TGTGCCAGCTCACCTCTCCGCTCCGCGTCCTACAATGAGCAGTTCTTC
large TRBJ1-1 TRBV28 TRBD1 CASNPPGQGRGNTEAFF TGTGCCAGCAATCCCCCGGGACAGGGACGGGGGAACACTGAAGCTTTCTTT
. TRBJ2-2 TRBV19 TRBD1 CASSKGTGESGELFF TGTGCCAGTAGTAAGGGGACAGGGGAGTCCGGGGAGCTGTTTTTT
. TRBJ2-3 TRBV3-1/TRBV3-2 TRBD2 CASSLGLAGADTQYF TGTGCCAGCAGCCTCGGACTAGCGGGAGCCGATACGCAGTATTTT
. TRBJ2-1 TRBV7-3 TRBD2 CASSPIAGAGYNEQFF TGTGCCAGCAGCCCGATAGCGGGAGCGGGCTACAATGAGCAGTTCTTC
. TRBJ1-2 TRBV12-3/TRBV12-4 . CAAGDGYGYTF TGTGCCGCGGGGGACGGCTATGGCTACACCTTC
few TRBJ2-7 TRBV29-1 . CSVVRQGMWEQYF TGCAGCGTTGTCCGTCAGGGGATGTGGGAGCAGTACTTC
. TRBJ2-7 TRBV7-9 . CASSLAGEPYEQYF TGTGCCAGCAGCTTAGCAGGGGAACCCTACGAGCAGTACTTC
. TRBJ1-2 TRBV5-6 TRBD1 CASRSRDRNIRGGYTF TGTGCCAGCAGGTCCCGGGACAGAAACATTAGGGGGGGCTACACCTTC
once TRBJ2-7 TRBV3-1/TRBV3-2 . CASSQVPSDFAYEQYF TGTGCCAGCAGCCAAGTCCCATCGGACTTCGCCTACGAGCAGTACTTC
. TRBJ2-3 TRBV5-1 . CASSPSSTSTDTQYF TGCGCCAGCAGCCCCTCAAGCACTAGCACAGATACGCAGTATTTT
. TRBJ2-2 TRBV7-2 . CASSLAETGELFF TGTGCCAGCAGCTTAGCAGAAACCGGGGAGCTGTTTTTT
. TRBJ2-2 TRBV5-1 TRBD2 CASFPGVAGAANTGELFF TGCGCCAGCTTCCCGGGGGTAGCGGGGGCCGCGAACACCGGGGAGCTGTTTTTT
. TRBJ2-1 TRBV9 . CASSISIAGHNEQFF TGTGCCAGCAGCATTTCCATCGCGGGACACAATGAGCAGTTCTTC
. TRBJ2-7 TRBV5-1 . CASSPTPPSYEQYF TGCGCCAGCAGCCCAACACCACCTTCCTACGAGCAGTACTTC
. TRBJ2-5 TRBV3-1/TRBV3-2 TRBD2 CASRQSGRAMETQYF TGTGCCAGCAGGCAAAGCGGGAGGGCCATGGAGACCCAGTACTTC
. TRBJ2-3 TRBV11-2 TRBD2 CASSLTPGLAGSTDTQYF TGTGCCAGCAGCTTAACCCCGGGACTAGCGGGGAGCACAGATACGCAGTATTTT
. TRBJ1-6 TRBV6-5 . CASIRSGNYNSPLHF TGTGCCAGCATCAGGTCCGGGAACTATAATTCACCCCTCCACTTT
few TRBJ2-6 TRBV5-5 TRBD1 CASSLMRTGGPGANVLTF TGTGCCAGCAGCTTGATGAGGACAGGGGGCCCTGGGGCCAACGTCCTGACTTTC
. TRBJ2-2 TRBV5-4 TRBD2 CASSLEAGANTGELFF TGTGCCAGCAGCTTGGAAGCGGGGGCGAACACCGGGGAGCTGTTTTTT
. TRBJ1-1 TRBV6-2/TRBV6-3 TRBD1 CASRYRDRGLRFLVLSEAFF TGTGCCAGCAGGTACCGGGACAGGGGACTCCGTTTCTTGGTATTGTCTGAAGCTTTCTTT
. TRBJ2-1 TRBV19 . CASSKQGQGYEQFF TGTGCCAGTAGTAAACAAGGCCAAGGCTATGAGCAGTTCTTC
. TRBJ2-5 TRBV6-1 . CASSEGLAASETQYF TGTGCCAGCAGTGAAGGATTAGCAGCTTCGGAGACCCAGTACTTC
. TRBJ1-4 TRBV3-1/TRBV3-2 . CASSQADSSNEKLFF TGTGCCAGCAGCCAAGCGGACAGTTCCAATGAAAAACTGTTTTTT
. TRBJ2-7 TRBV7-8 . CASSPRGRSSYEQYF TGTGCCAGCAGCCCCCGGGGAAGGAGTTCCTACGAGCAGTACTTC
. TRBJ2-7 TRBV5-1 . CASSLAAGDSYEQYF TGCGCCAGCAGCTTAGCGGCAGGGGATTCCTACGAGCAGTACTTC
few TRBJ1-2 TRBV24-1 . CATSDLRGYTF TGTGCCACCAGTGATCTGAGGGGCTACACCTTC
. TRBJ2-3 TRBV15 TRBD2 CATSRPSGGSDTQYF TGTGCCACCAGCAGACCTAGCGGGGGCTCAGATACGCAGTATTTT
. TRBJ2-7 TRBV21-1 . CASRGQGYDEQYF TGTGCCAGCAGGGGACAGGGGTACGACGAGCAGTACTTC
. TRBJ2-4 TRBV19 . CASNPPGGRAKNIQYF TGTGCCAGTAACCCTCCCGGGGGCAGAGCCAAAAACATTCAGTACTTC
. TRBJ2-7 TRBV18 TRBD1 CASSSGQGSREQYF TGTGCCAGCTCATCGGGACAGGGGAGTAGGGAGCAGTACTTC
. TRBJ2-7 TRBV15 TRBD1 CATSRDRGPYEQYF TGTGCCACCAGCAGAGATAGGGGGCCCTACGAGCAGTACTTC
. TRBJ2-3 TRBV7-2 TRBD2 CASSLRGETTDTQYF TGTGCCAGCAGCTTGCGGGGGGAAACCACAGATACGCAGTATTTT
. TRBJ1-2 TRBV19 . CASNSPGLYGYTF TGTGCCAGTAACTCACCGGGACTCTATGGCTACACCTTC
. TRBJ2-6 TRBV5-4 . CASSLPSGANVLTF TGTGCCAGCAGCCTCCCATCTGGGGCCAACGTCCTGACTTTC
. TRBJ2-2 TRBV19 TRBD2 CASTPLAGGYTGELFF TGTGCCAGTACCCCACTAGCGGGGGGGTACACCGGGGAGCTGTTTTTT
. TRBJ2-7 TRBV9 . CASSVGASPYEQYF TGTGCCAGCAGCGTAGGTGCGTCTCCCTACGAGCAGTACTTC
few TRBJ1-5 TRBV9 . CASSAGDIGQPQHF TGTGCCAGCAGCGCGGGGGACATCGGGCAGCCCCAGCATTTT
. TRBJ2-1 TRBV18 . CASSPRALGSSYNEQFF TGTGCCAGCTCACCTAGGGCCTTGGGGAGTTCGTACAATGAGCAGTTCTTC
. TRBJ2-4 TRBV3-1/TRBV3-2 TRBD2 CASSQVGGVAKNIQYF TGTGCCAGCAGCCAAGTGGGGGGGGTAGCCAAAAACATTCAGTACTTC
. TRBJ2-7 TRBV7-2 . CASSSRTGPYEQYF TGTGCCAGCAGCTCCCGGACTGGCCCCTACGAGCAGTACTTC
once TRBJ2-7 TRBV3-1/TRBV3-2 TRBD2 CASSQTSGANSYEQYF TGTGCCAGCAGCCAAACTAGCGGGGCGAACTCCTACGAGCAGTACTTC
. TRBJ1-1 TRBV30 TRBD1 CAWITGTGEVGEAFF TGTGCCTGGATTACCGGGACAGGGGAGGTGGGTGAAGCTTTCTTT
. TRBJ1-2 TRBV18 TRBD1 CASSPPKGQGSYGYTF TGTGCCAGCTCACCACCGAAGGGACAGGGGTCCTATGGCTACACCTTC
. TRBJ2-5 TRBV2 . CASSEARTFGTQYF TGTGCCAGCAGTGAAGCGAGGACCTTTGGGACCCAGTACTTC
. TRBJ2-1 TRBV12-3/TRBV12-4 . CASSLAFNEQFF TGTGCCAGCAGTTTAGCGTTCAATGAGCAGTTCTTC
. TRBJ1-2 TRBV6-5 . CAVGRGANYGYTF TGTGCCGTTGGGAGGGGAGCTAACTATGGCTACACCTTC
few TRBJ2-7 TRBV7-9 . CASSLSGSEQYF TGTGCCAGCAGCCTATCAGGGAGCGAGCAGTACTTC
. TRBJ1-1 TRBV7-3 . CASSKDGDGDTEAFF TGTGCCAGCAGCAAAGATGGAGACGGAGACACTGAAGCTTTCTTT
large TRBJ1-1 TRBV5-6 . CASTRRGGYPEAFF TGTGCCAGCACCAGGCGAGGCGGATACCCTGAAGCTTTCTTT
. TRBJ2-7 TRBV5-1 TRBD2 CASRLTSHYEQYF TGCGCCAGCCGGCTGACTAGCCACTACGAGCAGTACTTC
. TRBJ1-6 TRBV6-5 . CASSYSGASYNSPLHF TGTGCCAGCAGTTACTCAGGGGCTTCGTATAATTCACCCCTCCACTTT
. TRBJ1-5 TRBV4-3 . CASSQGQYQPQHF TGCGCCAGCAGCCAAGGACAGTATCAGCCCCAGCATTTT